The 18 T cell receptor beta chains listed next were all sequenced from one sample in a study of blood T cell repertoires in COVID-19. Method: immunoSEQ multiplex PCR; TCRdb's copy keeps in-frame clones and lacks some. The repertoire has fewer than 500,000 clones, about 87% of them found once; the top ten carry roughly 0.78%. The specimen sequenced was peripheral blood. These receptors originate from a young man with COVID-19, enrolled during active disease.

CDR3 DNA sequence: TGTGCCAGCAGCGTAGGGACAGACTATAATTCACCCCTCCACTTT. Residues: CASSVGTDYNSPLHF. J is TRBJ1-6 and V is TRBV9; D possibly corresponds to TRBD1 (6 bases). With 0 bases removed from V and 3 bases from J, the gap between germline ends came to 7 bases. The CDR3 totals 15 residues. Germline V CDR1 and CDR2: SGDLS, YYNGEE.

This clone was observed once. This chain uses TRBV5-4 with TRBJ2-7; D call uncertain. Looked up from germline, CDR1 is SGHNT and CDR2 is YYREEE (reference sequence). V was shortened by 0 bases and J by 5 bases, with 3 bases between the two germline ends. This CDR3 is built from 11 residues. The CDR3 spells CASSLGNEQYF. The DNA of the CDR3 is TGTGCCAGCAGCTTGGGTAACGAGCAGTACTTC. The full variable domain, its missing parts supplied by reference TRBV5-4 and TRBJ2-7, is ETGVTQSPTHLIKTRGQQVTLRCSSQSGHNTVSWYQQALGQGPQFIFQYYREEENGRGNFPPRFSGLQFPNYSSELNVNALELDDSALYLCASSLGNEQYFGPGTRLTVT.

This clone was counted a single time. The chain links TRBV23-1 to TRBJ1-5; D remains ambiguous. TRBV23-1 is reported as an ORF; its role is uncertain. The CDR3 has 18 residues. Trimming left V 4 bases short and J 7 bases short, with 26 bases between. The CDR3 region has the DNA TGCGCCAGCAGTCCAATGGCCCATTTCCCAGGCAAAATACAGCCCCAGCATTTT. Protein: CASSPMAHFPGKIQPQHF.

The genes are TRBV18 and TRBJ2-7, with D perhaps matching TRBD1 (6 bases). Deletions cut 6 bases from V and 3 bases from J, with 9 bases between. Germline CDR1 reads KGHSH; CDR2 reads LQKENI. There are 12 residues in the CDR3. Written as DNA, the CDR3 is TGTGCCAGCTCTCAAGGGGGCTACGAGCAGTACTTC. Amino acid sequence: CASSQGGYEQYF.

The CDR3 coding sequence is TGTGCCAGCAGTGGACAGGTTGGTGAAGCTTTCTTT. Translation: CASSGQVGEAFF. The genes are TRBV25-1 and TRBJ1-1; D perhaps matches TRBD1 (6 bases). CDR3 length: 12 residues. Per germline, CDR1 MGHDK and CDR2 SYGVNS. With 4 bases removed from V and 7 bases from J, the gap between germline ends came to 10 bases.

This clone was seen once. Distinct nucleotide sequences in the sample also encode this CDR3. The chain links TRBV3-1 (or the pseudogene TRBV3-2) to TRBJ2-5; 11 nucleotides agree with TRBD2. The CDR3 runs 15 residues. Unmatched junction bases numbered 2, after V lost 1 base and J lost 4 bases. Germline CDR1 is LGHDT and CDR2 is YNNKEL (reference sequence). The CDR3 is CASSQGLAGGETQYF. The CDR3 nucleotides read TGTGCCAGCAGCCAAGGCCTAGCGGGGGGAGAGACCCAGTACTTC.

This clone was recorded only once. The J gene is TRBJ1-6, the V gene TRBV7-9, with 7 bases aligning to TRBD1. This CDR3 region has 16 residues. Per the germline V gene, CDR1 is SEHNR and CDR2 is FQNEAQ (reference sequence). Trimming took 4 bases from V and 8 from J; bases not matched to a gene: 11. The CDR3 reads CASSSGGIQGDSPLHF. In DNA form, the CDR3 reads TGTGCCAGCAGCTCGGGAGGGATTCAGGGGGATTCACCCCTCCACTTT.

This clone was detected only once. The J gene is TRBJ1-2, the V gene TRBV18; no clear D gene. The CDR3 sequence is 13 residues long. Trimming cost V 0 bases and J 5 bases, with 7 bases left between them. In germline, CDR1 is KGHSH, CDR2 LQKENI. The DNA for the CDR3 is TGTGCCAGCTCACCACCGCAGATATATGGCTACACCTTC. Amino acid sequence: CASSPPQIYGYTF.

The chain is built from TRBV13 and TRBJ2-3, with TRBD1 identical over 8 bases. Trimming took 4 bases from V and 3 from J; bases not matched to a gene: 9. CDR1 and CDR2 (germline): PRHDT, FYEKMQ (reference sequence). The CDR3 covers 16 residues. CDR3 in amino acids: CASSSTPRGQTDTQYF. DNA for the CDR3: TGTGCCAGCAGCTCCACCCCCAGGGGGCAGACAGATACGCAGTATTTT.

This clone has a single count. For the CDR3, the DNA is TGTGCCAGCTCACCCGACAGGGGTAGCTCCTACGAGCAGTACTTC. Encoded protein: CASSPDRGSSYEQYF. The chain joins TRBV18 to TRBJ2-7; 8 nucleotides align to TRBD1. CDR1 and CDR2 (germline): KGHSH, LQKENI. Trimming took 3 bases from V and 0 from J; bases not matched to a gene: 4. There are 15 residues in the CDR3.

J is TRBJ1-5 and V is TRBV7-9; a possible D gene is TRBD1 (5 bases). The germline V gene has CDR1 SEHNR and CDR2 FQNEAQ (reference sequence). V was shortened by 3 bases and J by 6 bases, with 12 bases between the two germline ends. The CDR3 length is 14 residues. In DNA form, the CDR3 reads TGTGCCAGCAGCTTTCCGGGGGTCGGTCAGCCCCAGCATTTT. The encoded protein is CASSFPGVGQPQHF.

The chain has TRBV11-3 and TRBJ2-2; 7 bases map to TRBD2. This CDR3 has 14 residues. Germline V gives CDR1 SGHNT, CDR2 YENEEA. The trim removed 2 bases at V and 5 bases at J, leaving 2 bases unmatched. CDR3 nucleotides: TGTGCCAGCAGCTTACTAGCGGAGACCGGGGAGCTGTTTTTT. Amino acids: CASSLLAETGELFF.

The chain employs TRBV3-1 (or the pseudogene TRBV3-2) and TRBJ2-1, with 11 bases matching TRBD2. The CDR3 has 20 amino acids. The germline V gene encodes CDR1 LGHDT and CDR2 YNNKEL (reference sequence). With V trimmed by 0 bases and J by 0 bases, 10 bases remained unmatched. The CDR3 nucleotides are TGTGCCAGCAGCCAAGAAGTACTAGCGGGGGACACAAGCTCCTACAATGAGCAGTTCTTC. Its translation: CASSQEVLAGDTSSYNEQFF.

The chain links TRBV18 to TRBJ1-2, with unresolved D. The CDR3 contains 18 residues. V was pared by 5 bases and J by 3 bases, with 25 bases between. Germline loops: CDR1 KGHSH, CDR2 LQKENI. This CDR3 reads CASSKRGTRMGADYGYTF. The CDR3 bases are TGTGCCAGCTCAAAGAGAGGCACCCGCATGGGAGCTGACTATGGCTACACCTTC.

The V gene is TRBV7-2, the J gene TRBJ2-3; TRBD2 matches at 11 bases. CDR1 SGHTA and CDR2 FQGNSA come from the germline V gene. Unmatched junction bases numbered 6, after V lost 4 bases and J lost 6 bases. The CDR3 is 15 amino acids. As DNA, the CDR3 is TGTGCCAGCAGCTCGAGGGCTAGCGGGGGGGATACGCAGTATTTT. This codes for CASSSRASGGDTQYF.

This sequence joins TRBV27 and TRBJ2-2; TRBD1 matches at 8 bases. V was clipped by 7 bases and J by 6 bases; unmatched bases: 4. The CDR3 has 13 amino acids. Germline V gene lookup returns CDR1 MNHEY and CDR2 SMNVEV (reference sequence). The CDR3 spells CASKLQGAGELFF. The CDR3 DNA sequence: TGTGCCAGCAAGTTACAGGGGGCCGGGGAGCTGTTTTTT.

The count of this clone is one. Other DNA sequences of this sample code for an identical CDR3. The chain couples TRBV3-1 (or the pseudogene TRBV3-2) to TRBJ1-6; D is ambiguous. Trimming removed 2 bases at V and 7 bases at J, with 6 bases between. Germline-derived CDR1 and CDR2 are LGHDT and YNNKEL (reference sequence). The CDR3 runs to 13 residues. The CDR3 nucleotides read TGTGCCAGCAGCCAAAGCGGAAATTCACCCCTCCACTTT. Its translation: CASSQSGNSPLHF.

The chain joins TRBV4-1 to TRBJ2-5; D not resolved. The CDR3 is made up of 14 amino acids. V dropped 1 base and J dropped 1 base, with 7 bases sitting between them. The germline CDR1 and CDR2 sequences are MGHRA and YSYEKL. CDR3 amino acids: CASSQANFQETQYF. The CDR3 coding sequence is TGCGCCAGCAGCCAAGCAAACTTCCAAGAGACCCAGTACTTC.